The clone carrying this T cell receptor (beta chain) was seen ten or more times. As for time point: before trial treatment. Donors were treated with nivolumab, ipilimumab, aspirin, and low-dose cyclophosphamide and radiotherapy. The data were obtained in a study of low-dose radiotherapy and immunotherapy resistance in tumors. Background on the study: Cohort 1 received 0.5 Gy per fraction every 2 weeks, totaling 6.5 Gy. Patients took 300 mg oral aspirin daily for four cycles from cycle 1 day 1. Cohort 2 was treated with 1 Gy per fraction every two weeks, amounting to 13 Gy across 26 weeks.

Both TCRalpha and TCRbeta chains were reverse transcribed with V-gene-specific primers. TCR amplification ran approximately 20 PCR cycles using constant-region and V-primer adapter primers. Each CDR3 protein gets one entry after TCRdb re-called the reads with MiXCR. Altogether 80,000 to 95,000 distinct CDR3 sequences are present, more than 7.5% being singletons, with the ten largest covering 1%. Germline loops: CDR1 SGHKS, CDR2 YYEKEE (reference sequence). This CDR3 spans 15 amino acids. The V gene end was trimmed by 7 bases and the J gene end by 4 bases; junction bases not matched to a gene: 9. The J gene is TRBJ2-1, the V gene TRBV5-5, with 9 bases matching TRBD2. This TCR was recovered from a male donor with prostate cancer. The sequencing here drew on PBMCs, taken before treatment. The CDR3 coding sequence is TGTGCCAGCGGATTAGCGGGAGATGGGTACAATGAGCAGTTCTTC. Its translation: CASGLAGDGYNEQFF.